This T cell receptor beta chain was sequenced during a study of Ad26.COV2.S vaccination and SARS-CoV-2 variants. Looking at the study overall: A participant enrolled in the COV1001 Ad26.COV2.S trial arm provided the sample.

Worth noting for this clone: This specimen includes other DNA sequences encoding the same CDR3.

V was shortened by 3 bases and J by 4 bases, with 4 bases between the two germline ends. This CDR3 has 12 amino acids. The treatment here: approximately 18 received Ad26.COV2.S at low or high dose, single or two shots; 5 received placebo; per-sample allocation not given. Repertoires come from day 63 after the first vaccine or placebo injection. Profiling relied on immunoSEQ multiplex PCR, and the TCRdb table lists in-frame clones only, not all of them. The sample has roughly 410,000 clones, about 83% seen once. This rearrangement joins TRBV12-3 or TRBV12-4 to TRBJ1-5; D gene ambiguous. The source of this sequence is a person aged 18-60 years who received the Ad26.COV2.S COVID-19 vaccine or a placebo. The sample in question was peripheral blood, obtained in a trial of Ad26.COV2.S vaccine versus placebo. CDR3: CASSLGNQPQHF. CDR3 nucleotides: TGTGCCAGCAGTTTGGGGAATCAGCCCCAGCATTTT.